This T cell receptor beta chain was profiled in a study of cytomegalovirus exposure and HLA in healthy donors. General study results and limits: In a later analysis, a missense DCLRE1C variant was linked to TCR beta V- and J-gene trimming. No immune exposure information besides CMV serostatus was available.

Both 60 Vbeta primers and 13 Jbeta primers went into the PCR. Clones were sequenced by immunoSEQ multiplex PCR, and TCRdb holds only the in-frame ones, with some missing. The sample shows 170,000 or so clones, around 82% of them seen only once. The CDR3 spans 14 residues. J was trimmed by 4 bases and V by 6 bases; bases with no gene match: 6. The V gene's germline CDR1 is SGHTA and CDR2 FQGNSA. A note on this clone: Its target is unknown.

This TCR was sampled from a man in his forties or fifties in good health and CMV-seronegative. Sequenced sample: PBMCs. V gene TRBV7-2 combines with J gene TRBJ1-3; TRBD1 matches 7 bases. This CDR3 is CASSNRQGGNTIYF. Written as DNA, the CDR3 is TGTGCCAGCAGTAACCGACAGGGAGGAAACACCATATATTTT.